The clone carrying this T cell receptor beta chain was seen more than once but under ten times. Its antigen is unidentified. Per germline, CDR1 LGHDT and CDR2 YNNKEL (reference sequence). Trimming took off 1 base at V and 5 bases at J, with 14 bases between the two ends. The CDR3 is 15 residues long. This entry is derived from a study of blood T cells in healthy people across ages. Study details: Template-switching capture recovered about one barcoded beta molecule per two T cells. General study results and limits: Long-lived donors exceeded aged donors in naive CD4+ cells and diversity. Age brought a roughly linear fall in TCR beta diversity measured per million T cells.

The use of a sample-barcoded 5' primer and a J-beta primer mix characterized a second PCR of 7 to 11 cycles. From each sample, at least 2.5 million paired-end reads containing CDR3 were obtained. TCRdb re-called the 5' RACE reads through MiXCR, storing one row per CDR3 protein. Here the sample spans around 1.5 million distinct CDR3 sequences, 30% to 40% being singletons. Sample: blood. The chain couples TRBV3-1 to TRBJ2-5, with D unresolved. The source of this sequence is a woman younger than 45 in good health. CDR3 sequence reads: CASSQVQTPRETQYF. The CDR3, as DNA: TGTGCCAGCAGCCAAGTACAGACACCCAGGGAGACCCAGTACTTC.